One sample yielded the 29 T cell receptor beta chains listed below, sequenced in a study of healthy donors' naive CD4 and CD8 T cells. TCR libraries were built from approximately 490 ng of total RNA by linear amplification. TCRdb recomputed calls from the reads with MiXCR, one row per CDR3 protein. The sample yields about 180,000 distinct CDR3 sequences, 65% to 75% seen once. Sequencing used naive CD4+ and CD8+ T cells sorted from blood, pooled from several donors. These receptors all stem from a pool of human donors in good health; the sample pools cells from several healthy donors.

This clonotype was observed a few times. The gene calls are TRBV6-5 and TRBJ1-2; D remains unclear. This CDR3 contains 13 residues. Germline assignment: CDR1 MNHEY and CDR2 SVGAGI. Trimming took off 6 bases at V and 0 bases at J, with 8 bases between the two ends. CDR3 sequence reads: CASRRATNYGYTF. The CDR3 DNA sequence: TGTGCCAGCAGGAGGGCAACTAACTATGGCTACACCTTC.

This clonotype was counted between two and nine times. J is TRBJ1-1 and V is TRBV29-1; D unresolved. This CDR3 has 10 residues. Trimming stripped 7 bases from V and 3 bases from J, with 6 bases between. Germline-derived CDR1 and CDR2 are SQVTM and ANQGSEA. CDR3 coding DNA: TGCAGCGCCGTGGACACTGAAGCTTTCTTT. Translating gives CSAVDTEAFF.

The chain carries TRBV29-1 and TRBJ2-7; 9 nucleotides agree with TRBD2. CDR1 and CDR2 from the germline V gene are SQVTM and ANQGSEA. V lost 7 bases to trimming and J lost 7 bases; unmatched junction nucleotides: 14. This CDR3 contains 14 residues. As DNA, the CDR3 is TGCAGCGCCGAAGGGGCTAGCGGGACGGAAGAGCAGTACTTC. This gives the protein CSAEGASGTEEQYF.

The chain links TRBV11-2 to TRBJ2-5; 8 nucleotides align to TRBD1. Germline-derived CDR1 and CDR2 are SGHAT and FQNNGV. This CDR3 contains 14 residues. V shed 4 bases and J 8 bases; nucleotides not matched to a gene: 9. The CDR3 here is CASSSSGQGQTQYF. CDR3 nucleotides: TGTGCCAGCAGCTCCTCAGGACAGGGTCAAACCCAGTACTTC.

The V call is TRBV6-6, the J call TRBJ2-2; TRBD2 matches at 7 bases. The germline CDR1 and CDR2 sequences are MNHNY and SVGAGI (reference sequence). V was clipped by 6 bases and J by 0 bases; unmatched bases: 7. This CDR3 has 16 amino acids. The DNA for the CDR3 is TGTGCCAGCAGACCGGGGACTACTCCGAACACCGGGGAGCTGTTTTTT. Encoded protein: CASRPGTTPNTGELFF.

J is TRBJ1-5 and V is TRBV5-1, with D possibly TRBD1 on 5 matching bases. The CDR3 runs to 15 residues. Per germline, CDR1 SGHRS and CDR2 YFSETQ. The V gene lost 0 bases and the J gene lost 5 bases, with 12 bases spanning the gap. DNA for the CDR3: TGCGCCAGCAGCTTGGGTATCGGGGACTATCAGCCCCAGCATTTT. It yields the protein CASSLGIGDYQPQHF.

The chain is built from TRBV29-1 and TRBJ2-7; D might be TRBD1 or TRBD2, each matching 5 bases. The V end lost 4 bases, the J end lost 2 bases, and 9 bases lay between the germline ends. The germline gives CDR1 SQVTM, CDR2 ANQGSEA. The CDR3 has 12 amino acids. The CDR3 spells CSVVTGPYEQYF. The CDR3 nucleotides read TGCAGCGTTGTGACGGGGCCCTACGAGCAGTACTTC.

The chain couples TRBV6-2 or TRBV6-3 to TRBJ1-2; tentative D call: TRBD1 (6 bases). V was cut by 4 bases and J by 8 bases, with 11 bases left in between. Per the germline V gene, CDR1 is MNHEY and CDR2 is SVGEGT. This CDR3 contains 12 residues. The CDR3 region is CASSFPGTGYTF. The CDR3 DNA reads as TGTGCCAGCAGTTTCCCAGGGACAGGCTACACCTTC.

The rearrangement links TRBV7-3 to TRBJ2-6, with D possibly TRBD2 on 6 matching bases. Trimming pared 0 bases from V and 0 bases from J, leaving 9 bases between. The CDR3 runs 17 residues. Germline V CDR1 and CDR2: SGHTA, FQGTGA. The CDR3 DNA is TGTGCCAGCAGCTTAACGGGGGGTGACTCTGGGGCCAACGTCCTGACTTTC. Its protein product is CASSLTGGDSGANVLTF.

A note on this clonotype: An end of the junction differs from the germline gene, which may be a read error. The chain has TRBV5-6 and TRBJ1-4, with 9 bases aligning to TRBD1. The CDR3 is made up of 16 amino acids. Germline-derived CDR1 and CDR2 are SGHDT and YYEEEE. The CDR3 is CASSPLGQGLNEKLLF. The CDR3 nucleotides read TGTGCCAGCAGCCCCTTGGGACAGGGCCTTAATGAAAAACTGCTTTTT.

The chain combines TRBV29-1 with TRBJ2-6; D is uncertain. The germline V gene has CDR1 SQVTM and CDR2 ANQGSEA. V was pared by 4 bases and J by 0 bases, with 10 bases between. CDR3 length equals 15 residues. CDR3 protein: CSVGEPSSGANVLTF. The DNA of the CDR3 is TGCAGCGTTGGGGAACCTAGCTCTGGGGCCAACGTCCTGACTTTC.

The chain carries TRBV19 and TRBJ1-2; 11 nucleotides line up with TRBD1. CDR1 is LNHDA and CDR2 is SQIVND in the germline V gene (reference sequence). V lost 7 bases, J lost 6 bases, and 16 bases stayed unmatched. The CDR3 runs 17 residues. The CDR3: CASTYRDRGAEVHGYTF. CDR3 in DNA: TGTGCCAGTACGTACCGGGACAGGGGGGCCGAGGTCCATGGCTACACCTTC.

The V and J genes are TRBV29-1 and TRBJ2-1, with TRBD2 as a possible D gene (5 bases). The V end lost 6 bases, the J end lost 3 bases, and 15 bases lay between the germline ends. The V gene's germline CDR1 is SQVTM and CDR2 ANQGSEA. This CDR3 is built from 14 residues. This chain's CDR3 is CSVPSPRDYNEQFF. As DNA, the CDR3 is TGCAGCGTGCCATCGCCCCGGGACTACAATGAGCAGTTCTTC.

The chain couples TRBV7-9 to TRBJ2-7; 7 bases are shared with TRBD2. CDR1 and CDR2 from the germline V gene are SEHNR and FQNEAQ (reference sequence). The CDR3 sequence is 15 residues long. Trimming removed 2 bases from V and 3 bases from J; junction bases left unmatched: 7. Written as DNA, the CDR3 is TGTGCCAGCAGCTTAACGGCCAGCGGGGACTACGAGCAGTACTTC. Protein product: CASSLTASGDYEQYF.

This chain connects TRBV2 to TRBJ2-5, with D perhaps TRBD1 (5 bases). CDR1 SNHLY and CDR2 FYNNEI come from the germline V gene. Trimming took 2 bases from V and 5 from J, leaving 15 bases between them. This CDR3 is 15 amino acids long. CDR3 nucleotides: TGTGCCAGCAGTGAATGGGGCATTCTGGGGGAGACCCAGTACTTC. Translation: CASSEWGILGETQYF.

This chain joins TRBV4-1 and TRBJ2-1; 10 nucleotides align to TRBD2. Germline V gene data show CDR1 as MGHRA and CDR2 as YSYEKL. Germline trimming cut 4 bases from V and 8 bases from J; bases unmatched to any gene: 17. The CDR3 runs to 18 residues. CDR3 residues: CASSRGAGLAGVRDEQFF. The CDR3 coding sequence is TGCGCCAGCAGCCGCGGGGCAGGGCTAGCGGGAGTTCGCGATGAGCAGTTCTTC.

The rearrangement uses TRBV6-2 or TRBV6-3 and TRBJ2-5, with a tentative D call TRBD2 (6 bases). V lost 0 bases and J lost 10, with 15 bases in between. The CDR3 length is 14 residues. Germline assignment: CDR1 MNHEY and CDR2 SVGEGT. CDR3 in amino acids: CASSYSSRGGGQYF. The DNA of the CDR3 is TGTGCCAGCAGTTACTCGAGTAGGGGAGGAGGCCAGTACTTC.

This clonotype was picked up one time. The V gene is TRBV5-1, the J gene TRBJ2-2; TRBD1 is a possible D gene (5 bases). CDR1 and CDR2 from the germline V gene are SGHRS and YFSETQ. The CDR3 length is 13 residues. V lost 4 bases and J 5 bases, leaving 9 bases between the germline ends. The CDR3 loop reads CASSPKGTGELFF. In DNA form, the CDR3 reads TGCGCCAGCAGCCCGAAGGGGACCGGGGAGCTGTTTTTT.

This clonotype came up a few times. The genes are TRBV29-1 and TRBJ2-3; D is perhaps TRBD2 (5 bases). Trimming stripped 6 bases from V and 5 bases from J, with 15 bases between. CDR1 and CDR2 from the germline V gene are SQVTM and ANQGSEA. The CDR3 is 13 amino acids. The DNA of the CDR3 is TGCAGCGTCGTCTCGGGATATGGAGATACGCAGTATTTT. Its protein product is CSVVSGYGDTQYF.

The chain links TRBV19 to TRBJ1-1, with D possibly being TRBD1 (6 bases). Germline CDR1 is LNHDA and CDR2 is SQIVND (reference sequence). This CDR3 has 14 amino acids. Trimming took off 3 bases at V and 7 bases at J, with 15 bases between the two ends. CDR3 sequence (DNA): TGTGCCAGTAGTATCCAGGGGCAGTATGGTGAAGCTTTCTTT. Its protein is CASSIQGQYGEAFF.

The chain has TRBV6-5 and TRBJ1-1; D is unresolved. The CDR3 runs to 14 residues. V dropped 0 bases and J dropped 5 bases, with 10 bases sitting between them. Germline-derived CDR1 and CDR2 are MNHEY and SVGAGI. The DNA for the CDR3 is TGTGCCAGCAGTTACTCGATCCCCGCTACTGAAGCTTTCTTT. As protein: CASSYSIPATEAFF.

The CDR3 protein is CASIPPGGKAEAFF. For the CDR3, the DNA is TGTGCCAGCATCCCGCCGGGAGGGAAGGCTGAAGCTTTCTTT. This chain joins TRBV27 and TRBJ1-1; unclear D gene. Trimming removed 7 bases from V and 6 bases from J, with 18 bases in between. The CDR3 sequence is 14 residues long. Germline values: CDR1 MNHEY, CDR2 SMNVEV (reference sequence).

This rearrangement joins TRBV19 to TRBJ1-1; the D gene is possibly TRBD1 (5 bases). The germline V gene has CDR1 LNHDA and CDR2 SQIVND (reference sequence). V was shortened by 6 bases and J by 3 bases, with 11 bases between the two germline ends. The CDR3 is 13 residues long. CDR3 sequence (DNA): TGTGCCAGTAGAGAGGAGGGGTACACTGAAGCTTTCTTT. Translation gives CASREEGYTEAFF. Full variable domain (outside the CDR3, taken from reference TRBV19 and TRBJ1-1): DGGITQSPKYLFRKEGQNVTLSCEQNLNHDAMYWYRQDPGQGLRLIYYSQIVNDFQKGDIAEGYSVSREKKESFPLTVTSAQKNPTAFYLCASREEGYTEAFFGQGTRLTVV.

J is TRBJ2-7 and V is TRBV6-6, with 9 bases aligning to TRBD2. This CDR3 has 14 amino acids. V gave up 4 bases and J gave up 5 bases; unmatched junction bases: 6. From germline, CDR1 is MNHNY and CDR2 SVGAGI (reference sequence). As DNA, the CDR3 is TGTGCCAGCAGTTCCTTAGCGGGAGCCAACGAGCAGTACTTC. Protein sequence: CASSSLAGANEQYF.

The gene calls are TRBV6-5 and TRBJ1-5; D possibly corresponds to TRBD1 (5 bases). The CDR3 totals 13 residues. Trimming stripped 6 bases from V and 4 bases from J, with 10 bases between. Per germline, CDR1 MNHEY and CDR2 SVGAGI. The CDR3 sequence: CASRRGVNQPQHF. CDR3 coding DNA: TGTGCCAGCAGGAGAGGGGTAAATCAGCCCCAGCATTTT.

This clonotype was recorded once. At one boundary the junction diverges from the germline segment, which might be a read error. V gene TRBV18 combines with J gene TRBJ2-2, with 13 bases that match TRBD2. Germline V gene lookup returns CDR1 KGHSH and CDR2 LQKENI. CDR3 length: 17 residues. CDR3 coding DNA: TGTGCCGGCTCACGGACTAGCGGGGGCCATAACACCGGGGAGCTGTTTTTT. This translates into CAGSRTSGGHNTGELFF.

To note about this clonotype: The junction departs from germline at one end; a sequencing error may be responsible. The gene calls are TRBV29-1 and TRBJ2-7; 8 bases line up with TRBD1. The length of the CDR3 is 12 residues. Germline V gene sequence: CDR1 SQVTM, CDR2 ANQGSEA. The CDR3 bases are TGCAGCATCAGGACAGGGAACTACAAGCAGTACTTC. It specifies CSIRTGNYKQYF.

The gene calls are TRBV29-1 and TRBJ2-3; possible D gene TRBD2, 6 bases. The CDR3 consists of 15 residues. Deletions cut 0 bases from V and 2 bases from J, with 12 bases between. Germline V gene sequence: CDR1 SQVTM, CDR2 ANQGSEA. The CDR3 DNA sequence: TGCAGCGTTGAAGATCGGGGAGGCCTCACAGATACGCAGTATTTT. As protein: CSVEDRGGLTDTQYF.

CDR3: CASSPGSYSNQPQHF. In DNA form, the CDR3 reads TGTGCCAGCAGTCCCGGATCCTATAGCAATCAGCCCCAGCATTTT. This rearrangement joins TRBV6-5 to TRBJ1-5; D not certain. The CDR3 has 15 amino acids. The V end lost 5 bases, the J end lost 0 bases, and 11 bases lay between the germline ends. From germline, CDR1 is MNHEY and CDR2 SVGAGI.